The rows below give T cell receptor beta chains drawn from one sample of a study of shared clonotypes between healthy human individuals. Clones were sequenced by immunoSEQ multiplex PCR, and TCRdb holds only the in-frame ones, with some missing. This table holds about 2,500,000 clones, roughly nine tenths found once. The sample comprised naive CD4+ T cells sorted from blood. The receptors shown here come from a man aged 18-30 years in good health. The conserved cysteine and the conserved F or W are not part of the CDR3 here.

v_call | cdr3_length | cdr3_aa
TRBV18 | 13 | ASSRDRGDYQPQH
TRBV11-2 | 13 | ASTPTSGGTDTQY
TRBV9 | 11 | ASSVDSQYGYT
TRBV9 | 10 | ASSGRQYGYT
TRBV12-5 | 11 | ASGTQGSYEQY
TRBV7-9 | 17 | ASSLATGTTLRPPYGYT
TRBV29-1 | 10 | SVQASSYEQY
TRBV30 | 11 | AWTRTGGTEAF
TRBV6-5 | 13 | ASSYSAEANYGYT
TRBV19 | 11 | ASSITVANTIY
TRBV30 | 14 | AWSRDPPGGTDTQY